This T cell receptor (beta chain) was captured in a study of shared clonotypes between healthy human individuals. Study at large: A donor's plate count was three for CD4 naive and three for CD4 memory; CD8 naive had two and CD8 memory one. Study-wide results and limits: The study generally estimated greater richness for naive than memory subsets.

This clone occurred a few times. What it recognizes is unknown. Additional DNA sequences in this sample encode the identical CDR3. TCRdb keeps only in-frame clones here, not all; method: immunoSEQ multiplex PCR. This repertoire shows about 2.4 million clones, under 95% found once; its top ten account for 0.36%. The ends were cut back, 4 bases at V and 2 bases at J, with 8 bases in the middle. The CDR3 runs to 13 residues. Germline CDR1 is SGHTA and CDR2 is FQGTGA. The source material was naive CD4+ T cells from PBMCs. Noted subset: CD45RA+ positively selected. This TCR came from a man younger than 30 in good health. Some clones in this sample may be carry-over from other donors' samples. The chain couples TRBV7-3 to TRBJ2-5; a weak D match, TRBD1 (6 bases). Written as DNA, the CDR3 is TGTGCCAGCAGCTCGGACAGACAAGAGACCCAGTACTTC. Its translation is CASSSDRQETQYF.